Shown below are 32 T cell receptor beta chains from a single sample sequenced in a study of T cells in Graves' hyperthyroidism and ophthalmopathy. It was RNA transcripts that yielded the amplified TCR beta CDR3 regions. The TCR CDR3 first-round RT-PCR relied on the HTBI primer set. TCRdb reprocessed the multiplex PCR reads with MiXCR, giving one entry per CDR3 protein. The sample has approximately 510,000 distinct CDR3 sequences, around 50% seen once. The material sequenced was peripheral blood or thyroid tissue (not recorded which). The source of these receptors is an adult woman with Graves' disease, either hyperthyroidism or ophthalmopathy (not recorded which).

As DNA, the CDR3 is TGCAGCATCAAGGGGGCGAGGAATCAGCCCCAGCATTTT. This codes for CSIKGARNQPQHF. The rearrangement joins TRBV29-1 to TRBJ1-5; the match to TRBD1 covers 7 bases. Losses at the gene ends were 8 bases for V and 4 bases for J; bases not matched to a gene: 8. Germline-derived CDR1 and CDR2 are SQVTM and ANQGSEA. The CDR3 covers 13 residues.

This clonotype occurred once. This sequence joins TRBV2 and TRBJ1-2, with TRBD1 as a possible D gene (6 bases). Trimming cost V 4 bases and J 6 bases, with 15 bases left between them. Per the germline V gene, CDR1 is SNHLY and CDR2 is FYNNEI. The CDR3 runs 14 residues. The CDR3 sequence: CASSGLTAGDGYTF. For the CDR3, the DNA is TGTGCCAGCAGTGGACTAACCGCAGGGGATGGCTACACCTTC.

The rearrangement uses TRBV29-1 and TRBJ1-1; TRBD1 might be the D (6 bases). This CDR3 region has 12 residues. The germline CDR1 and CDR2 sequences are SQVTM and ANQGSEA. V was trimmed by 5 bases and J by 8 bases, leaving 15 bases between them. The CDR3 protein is CSVWDGGAEAFF. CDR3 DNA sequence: TGCAGCGTTTGGGACGGGGGGGCAGAAGCTTTCTTT. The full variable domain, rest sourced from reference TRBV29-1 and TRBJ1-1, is SAVISQKPSRDICQRGTSLTIQCQVDSQVTMMFWYRQQPGQSLTLIATANQGSEATYESGFVIDKFPISRPNLTFSTLTVSNMSPEDSSIYLCSVWDGGAEAFFGQGTRLTVV.

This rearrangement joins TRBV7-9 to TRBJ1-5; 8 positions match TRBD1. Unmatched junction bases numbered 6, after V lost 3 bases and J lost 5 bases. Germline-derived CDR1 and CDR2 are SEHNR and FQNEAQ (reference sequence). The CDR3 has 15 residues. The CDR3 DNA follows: TGTGCCAGCAGCTTTGACAGGGGTCCCTATCAGCCCCAGCATTTT. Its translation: CASSFDRGPYQPQHF.

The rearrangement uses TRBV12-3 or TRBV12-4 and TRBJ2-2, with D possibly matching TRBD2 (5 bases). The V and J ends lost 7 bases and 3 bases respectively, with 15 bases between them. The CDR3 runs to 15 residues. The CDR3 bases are TGTGCCAGCACCCCTATCACTAGGGACACCGGGGAGCTGTTTTTT. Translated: CASTPITRDTGELFF.

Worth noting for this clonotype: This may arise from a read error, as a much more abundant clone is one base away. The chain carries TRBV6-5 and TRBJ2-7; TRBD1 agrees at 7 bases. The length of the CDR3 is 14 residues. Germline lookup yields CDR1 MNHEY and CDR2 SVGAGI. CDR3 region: CASSYQRDRYERYF. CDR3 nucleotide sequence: TGTGCCAGCAGTTACCAACGGGACAGATACGAGCGGTACTTC.

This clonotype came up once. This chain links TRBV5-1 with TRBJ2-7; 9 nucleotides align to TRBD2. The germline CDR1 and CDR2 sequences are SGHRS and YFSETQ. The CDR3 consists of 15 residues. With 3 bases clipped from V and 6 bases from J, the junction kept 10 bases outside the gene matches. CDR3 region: CASSSDERGEREQYF. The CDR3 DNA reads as TGCGCCAGCAGCTCCGACGAGCGGGGGGAGCGCGAGCAGTACTTC.

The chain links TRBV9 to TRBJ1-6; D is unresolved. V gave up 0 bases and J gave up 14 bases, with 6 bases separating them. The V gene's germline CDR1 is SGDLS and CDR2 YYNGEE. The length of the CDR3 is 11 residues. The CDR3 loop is CASSVEATLHF. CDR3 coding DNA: TGTGCCAGCAGCGTAGAAGCGACCCTCCACTTT.

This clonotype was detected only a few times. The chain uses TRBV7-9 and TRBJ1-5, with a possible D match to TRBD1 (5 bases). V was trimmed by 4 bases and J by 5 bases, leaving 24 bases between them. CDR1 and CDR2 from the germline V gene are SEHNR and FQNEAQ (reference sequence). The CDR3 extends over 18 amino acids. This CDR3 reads CASSWGEGTGLPHQPQHF. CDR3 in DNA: TGTGCCAGCAGCTGGGGAGAAGGGACCGGCCTACCCCATCAGCCCCAGCATTTT.

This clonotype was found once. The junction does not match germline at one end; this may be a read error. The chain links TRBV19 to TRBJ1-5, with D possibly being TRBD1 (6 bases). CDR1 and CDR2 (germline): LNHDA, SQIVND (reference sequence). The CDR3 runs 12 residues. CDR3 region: CASSIGPGAVNF. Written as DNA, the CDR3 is TGTGCCAGTAGTATAGGTCCAGGGGCTGTCAATTTT.

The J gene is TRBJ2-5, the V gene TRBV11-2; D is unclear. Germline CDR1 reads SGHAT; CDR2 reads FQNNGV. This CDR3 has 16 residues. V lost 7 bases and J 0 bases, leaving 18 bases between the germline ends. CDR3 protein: CASTPSQPMYQETQYF. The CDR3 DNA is TGTGCCAGCACCCCCTCCCAGCCAATGTACCAAGAGACCCAGTACTTC. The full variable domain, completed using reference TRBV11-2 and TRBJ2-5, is EAGVAQSPRYKIIEKRQSVAFWCNPISGHATLYWYQQILGQGPKLLIQFQNNGVVDDSQLPKDRFSAERLKGVDSTLKIQPAKLEDSAVYLCASTPSQPMYQETQYFGPGTRLLVL.

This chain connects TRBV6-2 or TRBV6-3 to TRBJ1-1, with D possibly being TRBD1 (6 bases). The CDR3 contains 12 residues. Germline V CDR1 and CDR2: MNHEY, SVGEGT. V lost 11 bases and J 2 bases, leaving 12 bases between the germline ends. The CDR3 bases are TGTGCCGGAAGGACAGACAACACTGAAGCTTTCTTT. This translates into CAGRTDNTEAFF.

This chain's CDR3 is CASSYATGWGQPQHF. For the CDR3, the DNA is TGTGCCAGCAGTTACGCAACAGGGTGGGGCCAGCCCCAGCATTTT. This sequence joins TRBV6-6 and TRBJ1-5, with D possibly TRBD1 on 6 matching bases. V lost 2 bases and J 7 bases, leaving 15 bases between the germline ends. CDR1 and CDR2 from the germline V gene are MNHNY and SVGAGI (reference sequence). There are 15 residues in the CDR3.

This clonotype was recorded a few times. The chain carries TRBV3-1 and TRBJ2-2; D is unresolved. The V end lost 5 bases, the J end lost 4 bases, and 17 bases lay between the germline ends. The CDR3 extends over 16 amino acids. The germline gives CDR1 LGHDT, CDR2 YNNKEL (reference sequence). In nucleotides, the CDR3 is TGTGCCAGCAGCGCCAGGTCTCGGACCCTCACCGGGGAGCTGTTTTTT. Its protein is CASSARSRTLTGELFF. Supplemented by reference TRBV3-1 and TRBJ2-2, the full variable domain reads DTAVSQTPKYLVTQMGNDKSIKCEQNLGHDTMYWYKQDSKKFLKIMFSYNNKELIINETVPNRFSPKSPDKAHLNLHINSLELGDSAVYFCASSARSRTLTGELFFGEGSRLTVL.

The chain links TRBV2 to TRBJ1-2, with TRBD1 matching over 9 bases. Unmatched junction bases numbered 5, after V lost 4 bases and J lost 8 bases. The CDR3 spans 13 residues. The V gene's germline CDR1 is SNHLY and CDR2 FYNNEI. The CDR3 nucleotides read TGTGCCAGCAGTGCTACAGGGGGCTCGGGCTACACCTTC. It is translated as CASSATGGSGYTF.

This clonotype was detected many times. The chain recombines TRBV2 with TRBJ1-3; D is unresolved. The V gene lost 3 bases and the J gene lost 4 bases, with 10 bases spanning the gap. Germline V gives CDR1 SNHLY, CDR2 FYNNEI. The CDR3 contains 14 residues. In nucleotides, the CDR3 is TGTGCCAGCAGTGACGGACGGAGGGGAAACACCATATATTTT. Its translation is CASSDGRRGNTIYF.

The CDR3 reads CASSFRDRPNLGVFF. In DNA form, the CDR3 reads TGTGCCAGCAGCTTTAGGGACAGGCCTAACCTGGGGGTGTTCTTT. V usage is TRBV7-2 and J usage is TRBJ1-1, with 8 nucleotides matching TRBD1. This CDR3 has 15 residues. Per the germline V gene, CDR1 is SGHTA and CDR2 is FQGNSA. Trimming removed 3 bases from V and 14 bases from J; junction bases left unmatched: 17.

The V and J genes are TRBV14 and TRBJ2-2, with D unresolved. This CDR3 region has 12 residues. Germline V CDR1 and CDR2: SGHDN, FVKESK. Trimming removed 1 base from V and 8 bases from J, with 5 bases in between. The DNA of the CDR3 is TGTGCCAGCAGCCAAGCACAAGGGGAGCTGTTTTTT. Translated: CASSQAQGELFF.

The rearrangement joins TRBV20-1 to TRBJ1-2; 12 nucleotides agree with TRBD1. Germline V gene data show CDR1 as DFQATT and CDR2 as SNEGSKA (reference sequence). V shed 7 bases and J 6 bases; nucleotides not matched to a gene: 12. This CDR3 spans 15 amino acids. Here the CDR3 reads CSVIPGTGGYDGYTF. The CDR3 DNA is TGCAGTGTTATCCCCGGGACAGGGGGCTACGATGGCTACACCTTC.

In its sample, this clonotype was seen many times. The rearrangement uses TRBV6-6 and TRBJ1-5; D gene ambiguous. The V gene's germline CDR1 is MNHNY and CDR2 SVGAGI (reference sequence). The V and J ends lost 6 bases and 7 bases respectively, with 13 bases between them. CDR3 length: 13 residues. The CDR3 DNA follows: TGTGCCAGCAGCGCCGTGGCGACCCAGCCCCAGCATTTT. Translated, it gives CASSAVATQPQHF.

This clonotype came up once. In DNA, the CDR3 is TGTGCCAGCAGCTCCGACAGCCTGAATTCACCCCTCCACTTT. Amino acid sequence: CASSSDSLNSPLHF. The rearrangement links TRBV7-6 to TRBJ1-6; D might be TRBD1 (5 bases). The V and J ends lost 4 bases and 7 bases respectively, with 11 bases between them. This CDR3 contains 14 residues. CDR1 and CDR2 from the germline V gene are SGHVS and FNYEAQ.

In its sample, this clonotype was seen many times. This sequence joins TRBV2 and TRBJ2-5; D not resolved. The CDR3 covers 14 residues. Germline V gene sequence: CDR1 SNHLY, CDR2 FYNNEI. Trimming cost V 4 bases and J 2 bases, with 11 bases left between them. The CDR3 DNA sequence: TGTGCCAGCAGTGTACCCCGGATTCAAGAGACCCAGTACTTC. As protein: CASSVPRIQETQYF.

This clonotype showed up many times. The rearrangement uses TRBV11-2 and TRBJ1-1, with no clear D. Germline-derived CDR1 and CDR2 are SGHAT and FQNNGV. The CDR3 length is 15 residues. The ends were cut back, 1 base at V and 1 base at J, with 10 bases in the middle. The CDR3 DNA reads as TGTGCCAGCAGCTTAGCATCCCAATGGAACACTGAAGCTTTCTTT. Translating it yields CASSLASQWNTEAFF.

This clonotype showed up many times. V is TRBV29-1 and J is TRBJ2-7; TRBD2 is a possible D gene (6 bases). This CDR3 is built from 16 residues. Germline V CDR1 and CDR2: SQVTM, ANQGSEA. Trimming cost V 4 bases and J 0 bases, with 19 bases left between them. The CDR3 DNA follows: TGCAGCGTTGTAGCAAGCGGGTCCCGTAGCTCCTACGAGCAGTACTTC. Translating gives CSVVASGSRSSYEQYF.

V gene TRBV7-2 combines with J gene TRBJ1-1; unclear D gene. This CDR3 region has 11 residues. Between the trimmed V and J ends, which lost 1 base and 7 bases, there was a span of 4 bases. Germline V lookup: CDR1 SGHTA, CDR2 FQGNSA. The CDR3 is CASSLVGEAFF. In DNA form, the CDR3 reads TGTGCCAGCAGCTTAGTGGGTGAAGCTTTCTTT.

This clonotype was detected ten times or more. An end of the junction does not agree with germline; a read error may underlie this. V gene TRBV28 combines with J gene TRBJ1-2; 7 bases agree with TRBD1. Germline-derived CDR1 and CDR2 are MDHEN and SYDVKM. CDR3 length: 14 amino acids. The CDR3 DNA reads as TGCGCCAGCAGCCCCCCCGACAGGGTTGGTGGCTACACCTTC. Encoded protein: CASSPPDRVGGYTF.

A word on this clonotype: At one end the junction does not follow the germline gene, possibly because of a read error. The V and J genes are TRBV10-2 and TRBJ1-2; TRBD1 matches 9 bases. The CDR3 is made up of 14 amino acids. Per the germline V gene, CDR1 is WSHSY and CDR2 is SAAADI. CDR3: CASVASRDRDGYTF. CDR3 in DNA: TGTGCCAGCGTAGCCTCGAGGGACAGGGATGGCTACACCTTC.

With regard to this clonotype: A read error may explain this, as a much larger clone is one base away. The CDR3 sequence is CASSLGDLQETQYF. The DNA of the CDR3 is TGCGCCAGCAGCTTGGGGGACCTCCAAGAGACCCAGTACTTC. The rearrangement uses TRBV5-1 and TRBJ2-5; D tentatively fits TRBD1 or TRBD2 (5 bases each). Between the trimmed V and J ends, which lost 0 bases and 1 base, there was a span of 7 bases. This CDR3 spans 14 amino acids. Germline assignment: CDR1 SGHRS and CDR2 YFSETQ. Filled out from reference TRBV5-1 and TRBJ2-5, the complete variable domain reads KAGVTQTPRYLIKTRGQQVTLSCSPISGHRSVSWYQQTPGQGLQFLFEYFSETQRNKGNFPGRFSGRQFSNSRSEMNVSTLELGDSALYLCASSLGDLQETQYFGPGTRLLVL.

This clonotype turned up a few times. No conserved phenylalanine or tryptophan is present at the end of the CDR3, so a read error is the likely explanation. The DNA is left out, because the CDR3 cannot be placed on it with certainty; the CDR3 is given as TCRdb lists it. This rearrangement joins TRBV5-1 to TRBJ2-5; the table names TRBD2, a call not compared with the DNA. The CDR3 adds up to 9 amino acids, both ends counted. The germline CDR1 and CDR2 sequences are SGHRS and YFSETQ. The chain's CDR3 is CASSLGTAG.

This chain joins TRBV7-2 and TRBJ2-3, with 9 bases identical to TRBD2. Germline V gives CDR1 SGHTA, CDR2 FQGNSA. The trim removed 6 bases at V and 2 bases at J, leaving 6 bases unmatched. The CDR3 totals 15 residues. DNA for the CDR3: TGTGCCAGCAGTTGGGCTAGCGGGAACACAGATACGCAGTATTTT. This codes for CASSWASGNTDTQYF.

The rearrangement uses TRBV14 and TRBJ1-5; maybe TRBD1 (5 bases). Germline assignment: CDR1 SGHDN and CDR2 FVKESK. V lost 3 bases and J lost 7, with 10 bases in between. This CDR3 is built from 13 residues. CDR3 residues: CASSHGHLQPQHF. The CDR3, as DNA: TGTGCCAGCAGCCATGGACACTTGCAGCCCCAGCATTTT.

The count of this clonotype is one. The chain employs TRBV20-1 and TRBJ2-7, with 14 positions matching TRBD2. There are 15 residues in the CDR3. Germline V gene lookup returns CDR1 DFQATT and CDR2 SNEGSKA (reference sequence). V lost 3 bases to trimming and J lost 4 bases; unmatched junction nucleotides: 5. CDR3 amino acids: CSARGTSGSPYEQYF. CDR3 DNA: TGCAGTGCTAGGGGGACTAGCGGGAGCCCTTACGAGCAGTACTTC.